This TCR beta chain was captured by sequencing in a study of technical replicates of blood from a handful of donors. V was trimmed by 6 bases and J by 4 bases, leaving 16 bases between them. The CDR3 is made up of 14 amino acids. Using immunoSEQ multiplex PCR, the repertoire was profiled, and TCRdb retains in-frame clones only, with some absent. The table records 60,000 or so clones, around 97% of them present only once. Sequences were obtained from T cells isolated from PBMCs. The rearrangement joins TRBV5-7 to TRBJ1-1, with a possible D match to TRBD1 (5 bases). TRBV5-7 is an ORF; its function is uncertain. The sequence derives from a human donor in good health. The CDR3 reads CASTPRGGTTEAFF. The CDR3 DNA is TGTGCCAGCACCCCCCGGGGAGGGACCACTGAAGCTTTCTTT.